Described below is a single T cell receptor beta chain sequence and its context. The antigen is not known. Libraries were prepared by immunoSEQ multiplex PCR; TCRdb keeps only in-frame clonotypes and omits some of them. Of 1.4 million or so clones in the sample, 97% to 99% were seen once. The data derive from a study of shared clonotypes between healthy human individuals. Study-wide points: Donor clonotype sharing was expected to depend on sequencing depth.

V shed 4 bases and J shed 2 bases, with 8 bases lying between them. The CDR3 totals 13 residues. Germline V CDR1 and CDR2: KGHSH, LQKENI. The sequenced sample consisted of naive CD4+ T cells sorted from blood. Subset given: CD45RA+ positively selected. The receptor comes from a man aged 25 to 45 in good health. The chain links TRBV18 to TRBJ1-1; the D gene is possibly TRBD1 (5 bases). The CDR3 protein is CASSQRDNTEAFF. CDR3 coding DNA: TGTGCCAGCTCACAACGGGACAACACTGAAGCTTTCTTT.